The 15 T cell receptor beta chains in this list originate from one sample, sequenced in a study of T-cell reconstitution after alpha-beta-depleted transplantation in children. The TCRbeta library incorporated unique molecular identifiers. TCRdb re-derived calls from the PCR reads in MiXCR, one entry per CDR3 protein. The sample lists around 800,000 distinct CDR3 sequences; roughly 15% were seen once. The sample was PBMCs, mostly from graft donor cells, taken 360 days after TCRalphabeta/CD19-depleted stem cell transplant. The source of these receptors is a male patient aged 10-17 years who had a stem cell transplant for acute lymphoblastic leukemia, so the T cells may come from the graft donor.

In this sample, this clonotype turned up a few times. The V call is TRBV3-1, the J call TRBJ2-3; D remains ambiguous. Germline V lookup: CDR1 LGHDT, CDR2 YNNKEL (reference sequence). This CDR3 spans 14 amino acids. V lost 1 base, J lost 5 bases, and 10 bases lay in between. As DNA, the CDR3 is TGTGCCAGCAGCCAAGCAGCGATTGAAGATACGCAGTATTTT. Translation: CASSQAAIEDTQYF.

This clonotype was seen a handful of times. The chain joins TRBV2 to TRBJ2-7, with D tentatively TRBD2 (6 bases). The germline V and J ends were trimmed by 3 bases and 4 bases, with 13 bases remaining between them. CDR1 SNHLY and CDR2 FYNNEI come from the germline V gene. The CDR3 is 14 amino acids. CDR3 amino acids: CASSDSGSWYEQYF. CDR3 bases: TGTGCCAGCAGTGACAGCGGGTCGTGGTACGAGCAGTACTTC.

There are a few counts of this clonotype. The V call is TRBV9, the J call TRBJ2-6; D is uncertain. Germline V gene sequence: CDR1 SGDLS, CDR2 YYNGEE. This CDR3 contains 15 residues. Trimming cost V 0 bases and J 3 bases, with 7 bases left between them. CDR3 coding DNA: TGTGCCAGCAGCGTAGCATGGGTTGGGGCCAACGTCCTGACTTTC. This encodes CASSVAWVGANVLTF.

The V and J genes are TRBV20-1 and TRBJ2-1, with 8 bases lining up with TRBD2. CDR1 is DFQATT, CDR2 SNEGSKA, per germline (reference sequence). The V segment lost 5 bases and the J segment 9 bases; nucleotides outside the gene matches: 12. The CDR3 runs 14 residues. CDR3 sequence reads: CSAQPGLGDSEQFF. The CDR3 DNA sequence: TGCAGTGCTCAACCGGGACTAGGTGACAGTGAGCAGTTCTTC.

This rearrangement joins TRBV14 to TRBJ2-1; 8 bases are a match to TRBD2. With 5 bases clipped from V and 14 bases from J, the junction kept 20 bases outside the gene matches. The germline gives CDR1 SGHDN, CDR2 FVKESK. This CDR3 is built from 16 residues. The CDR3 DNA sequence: TGTGCCAGCAGCGTACCGGAGGTAGCGGGACCCTACGATAAGTTCTTC. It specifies CASSVPEVAGPYDKFF.

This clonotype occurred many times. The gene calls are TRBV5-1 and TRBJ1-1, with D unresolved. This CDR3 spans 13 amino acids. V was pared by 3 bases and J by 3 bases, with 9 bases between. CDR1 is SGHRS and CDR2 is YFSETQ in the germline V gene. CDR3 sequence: CASSSDSHTEAFF. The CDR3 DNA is TGCGCCAGCAGCTCGGATTCCCACACTGAAGCTTTCTTT.

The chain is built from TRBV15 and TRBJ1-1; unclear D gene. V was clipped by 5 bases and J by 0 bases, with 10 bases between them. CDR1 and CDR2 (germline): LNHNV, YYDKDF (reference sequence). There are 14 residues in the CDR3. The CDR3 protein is CATSYGFMNTEAFF. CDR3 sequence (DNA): TGTGCCACCAGCTACGGATTCATGAACACTGAAGCTTTCTTT.

CDR3 amino acids: CASSLWRGLAGGHEQYF. The CDR3 DNA reads TGTGCCAGCAGTTTATGGAGGGGACTAGCGGGAGGCCACGAGCAGTACTTC. The chain links TRBV27 to TRBJ2-7; 15 nucleotides line up with TRBD2. The CDR3 has 17 residues. V lost 1 base and J lost 5; bases outside the gene matches: 6. CDR1 and CDR2 from the germline V gene are MNHEY and SMNVEV (reference sequence).

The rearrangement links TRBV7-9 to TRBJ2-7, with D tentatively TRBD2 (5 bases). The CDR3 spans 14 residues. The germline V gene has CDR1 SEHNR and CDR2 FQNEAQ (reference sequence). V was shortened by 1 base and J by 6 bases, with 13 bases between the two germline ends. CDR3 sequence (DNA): TGTGCCAGCAGCTTAGATCCGGGAACCCGCGAGCAGTACTTC. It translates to CASSLDPGTREQYF.

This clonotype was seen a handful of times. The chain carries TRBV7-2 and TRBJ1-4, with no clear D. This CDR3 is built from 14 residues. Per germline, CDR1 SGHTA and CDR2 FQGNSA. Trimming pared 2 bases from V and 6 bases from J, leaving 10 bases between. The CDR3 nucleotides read TGTGCCAGCAGCTTAAGCTACTTGGATGAAAAACTGTTTTTT. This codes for CASSLSYLDEKLFF.

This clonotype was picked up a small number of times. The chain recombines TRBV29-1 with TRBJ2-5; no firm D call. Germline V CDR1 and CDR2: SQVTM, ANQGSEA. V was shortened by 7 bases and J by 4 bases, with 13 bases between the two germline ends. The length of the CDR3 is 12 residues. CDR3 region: CSAFRQLETQYF. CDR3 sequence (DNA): TGCAGCGCTTTCCGCCAATTAGAGACCCAGTACTTC.

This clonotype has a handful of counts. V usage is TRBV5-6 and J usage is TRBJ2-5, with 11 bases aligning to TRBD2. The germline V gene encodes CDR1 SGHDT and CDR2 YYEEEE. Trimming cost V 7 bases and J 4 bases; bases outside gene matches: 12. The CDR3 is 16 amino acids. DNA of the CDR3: TGTGCCAGCTTTGACCCACTAGCGGGAGTTTCAGAGACCCAGTACTTC. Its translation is CASFDPLAGVSETQYF.

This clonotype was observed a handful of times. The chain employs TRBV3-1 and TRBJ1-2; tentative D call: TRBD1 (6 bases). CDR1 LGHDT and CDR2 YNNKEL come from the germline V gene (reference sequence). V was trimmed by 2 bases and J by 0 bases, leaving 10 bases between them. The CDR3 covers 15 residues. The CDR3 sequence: CASSQPGAANYGYTF. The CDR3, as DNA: TGTGCCAGCAGCCAACCAGGGGCGGCTAACTATGGCTACACCTTC.

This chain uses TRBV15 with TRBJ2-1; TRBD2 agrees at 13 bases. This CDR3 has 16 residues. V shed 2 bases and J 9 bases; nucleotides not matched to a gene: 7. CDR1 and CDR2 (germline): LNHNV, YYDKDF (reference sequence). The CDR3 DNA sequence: TGTGCCACCAGCAGACAACTAGCGGGAGGGCAGGGTGAGCAGTTCTTC. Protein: CATSRQLAGGQGEQFF.

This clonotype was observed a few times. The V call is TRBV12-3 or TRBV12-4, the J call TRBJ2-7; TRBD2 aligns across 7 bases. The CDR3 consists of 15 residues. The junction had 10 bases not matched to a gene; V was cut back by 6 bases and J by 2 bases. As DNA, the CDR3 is TGTGCCAGCAGGCACTTAGGGGAGGGTCCCTACGAGCAGTACTTC. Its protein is CASRHLGEGPYEQYF.